This T cell receptor beta chain was identified during a study of shared clonotypes between healthy human individuals. The study, taken as a whole, reports: Clonotypes that were shared across a handful of donors made up around 5.5% of naive CD4 clonotypes.

Each subset's genomic DNA was split evenly across several immunoSEQ plates. In replicate PCRs of sorted subsets, approximately 210 ng DNA, approximately 32,000 T cell genomes, was used. Assay: immunoSEQ multiplex PCR; the TCRdb copy retains only in-frame clones and omits some. The sample includes over a million clones, around 97% of them seen just once. As to this clone: The antigen is unknown.

This receptor was taken from a man aged 30 to 39 in good health. The specimen sequenced was naive CD4+ T cells sorted from blood. The subset denotes: CD45RA+ positively selected.

For the CDR3, the DNA is TGCGCCAGCAGCCAAGATCTAATAGGCGTAAACACTGAAGCTTTCTTT. Translated, it gives CASSQDLIGVNTEAFF. The V call is TRBV4-1, the J call TRBJ1-1; unclear D gene. This CDR3 has 16 amino acids. Trimming shortened V by 0 bases and J by 2 bases, and 13 bases separated the two germline ends. The germline CDR1 and CDR2 sequences are MGHRA and YSYEKL.